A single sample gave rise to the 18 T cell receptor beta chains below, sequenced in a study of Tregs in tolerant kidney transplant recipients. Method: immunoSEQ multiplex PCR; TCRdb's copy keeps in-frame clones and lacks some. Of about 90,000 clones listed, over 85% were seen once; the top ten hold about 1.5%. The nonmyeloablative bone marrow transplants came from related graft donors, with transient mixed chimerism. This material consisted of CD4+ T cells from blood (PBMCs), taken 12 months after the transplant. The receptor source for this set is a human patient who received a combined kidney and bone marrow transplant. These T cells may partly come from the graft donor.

The CDR3 bases are TGTGCCAGTAGTACCGGGACAGCGACCTACACCTTC. Its protein is CASSTGTATYTF. The chain links TRBV19 to TRBJ1-2; 7 positions match TRBD1. The length of the CDR3 is 12 residues. Per germline, CDR1 LNHDA and CDR2 SQIVND (reference sequence). V shed 4 bases, J shed 10 bases, and the junction held 6 bases outside the gene matches.

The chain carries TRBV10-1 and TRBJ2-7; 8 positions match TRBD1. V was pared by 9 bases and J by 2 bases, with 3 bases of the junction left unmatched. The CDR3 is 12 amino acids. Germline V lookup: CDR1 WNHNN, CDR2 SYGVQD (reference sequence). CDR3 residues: CASRTGPYEQYF. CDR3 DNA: TGCGCCAGTCGGACAGGGCCCTACGAGCAGTACTTC.

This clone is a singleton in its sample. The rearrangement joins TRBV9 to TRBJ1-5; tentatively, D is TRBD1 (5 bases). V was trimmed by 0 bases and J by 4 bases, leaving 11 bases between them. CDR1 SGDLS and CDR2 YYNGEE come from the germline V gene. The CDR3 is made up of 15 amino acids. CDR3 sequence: CASSVGGLANQPQHF. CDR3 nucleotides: TGTGCCAGCAGCGTAGGGGGACTTGCAAATCAGCCCCAGCATTTT.

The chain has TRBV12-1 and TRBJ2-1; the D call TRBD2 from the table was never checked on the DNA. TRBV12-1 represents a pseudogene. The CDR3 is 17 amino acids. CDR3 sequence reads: CASSTRGGGGRRNEQFF. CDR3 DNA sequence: TGTGCCAGCAGCACCCGTGGTGGCGGGGGGCGACGGAATGAGCAGTTCTTC.

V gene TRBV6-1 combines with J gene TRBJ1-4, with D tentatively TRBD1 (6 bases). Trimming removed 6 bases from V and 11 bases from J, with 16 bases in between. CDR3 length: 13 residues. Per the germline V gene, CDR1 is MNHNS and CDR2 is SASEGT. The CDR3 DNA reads TGTGCCAGCAGCGGGGGGCGCCTCTTGAAACTGTTTTTT. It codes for CASSGGRLLKLFF.

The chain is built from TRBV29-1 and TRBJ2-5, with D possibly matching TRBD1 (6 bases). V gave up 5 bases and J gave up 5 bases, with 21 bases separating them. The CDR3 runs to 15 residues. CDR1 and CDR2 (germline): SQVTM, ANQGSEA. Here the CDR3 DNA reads TGCAGCGTTTACACGATCTCAGGGGTTACGGAGACCCAGTACTTC. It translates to CSVYTISGVTETQYF.

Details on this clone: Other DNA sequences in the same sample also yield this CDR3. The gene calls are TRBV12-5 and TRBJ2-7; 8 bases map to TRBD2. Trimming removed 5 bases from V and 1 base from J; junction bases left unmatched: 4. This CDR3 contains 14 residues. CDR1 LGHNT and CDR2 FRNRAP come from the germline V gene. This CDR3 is CASGRGGASYEQYF. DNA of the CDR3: TGTGCTAGTGGTCGGGGGGGCGCGTCCTACGAGCAGTACTTC.

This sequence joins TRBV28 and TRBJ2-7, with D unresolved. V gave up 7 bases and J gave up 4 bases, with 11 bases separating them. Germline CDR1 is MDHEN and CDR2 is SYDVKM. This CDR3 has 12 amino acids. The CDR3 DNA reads TGTGCCAGCACCGCTGACTCGTACGAGCAGTACTTC. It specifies CASTADSYEQYF.

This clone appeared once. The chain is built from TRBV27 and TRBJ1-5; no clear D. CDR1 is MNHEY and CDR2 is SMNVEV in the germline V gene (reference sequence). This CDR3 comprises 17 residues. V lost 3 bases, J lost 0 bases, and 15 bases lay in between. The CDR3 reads CASSFRPPVYSNQPQHF. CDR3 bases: TGTGCCAGCAGTTTTCGCCCCCCTGTCTATAGCAATCAGCCCCAGCATTTT.

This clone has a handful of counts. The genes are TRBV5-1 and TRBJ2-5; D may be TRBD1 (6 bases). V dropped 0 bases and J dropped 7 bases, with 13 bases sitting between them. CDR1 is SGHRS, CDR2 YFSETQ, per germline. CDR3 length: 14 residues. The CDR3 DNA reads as TGCGCCAGCAGCTTGGAAGCAGGGGTGGGGACCCAGTACTTC. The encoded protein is CASSLEAGVGTQYF.

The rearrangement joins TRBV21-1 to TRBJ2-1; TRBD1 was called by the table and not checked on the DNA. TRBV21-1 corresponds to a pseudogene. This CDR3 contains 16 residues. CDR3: CASSTLTGASYNEQFF. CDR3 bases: TGTGCCAGCAGCACTTTGACAGGTGCCTCCTACAATGAGCAGTTCTTC.

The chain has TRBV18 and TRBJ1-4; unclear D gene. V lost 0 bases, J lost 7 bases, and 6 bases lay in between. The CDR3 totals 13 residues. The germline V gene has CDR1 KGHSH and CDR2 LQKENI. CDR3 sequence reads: CASSPPGSEKLFF. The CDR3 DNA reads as TGTGCCAGCTCACCACCGGGCAGTGAAAAACTGTTTTTT.

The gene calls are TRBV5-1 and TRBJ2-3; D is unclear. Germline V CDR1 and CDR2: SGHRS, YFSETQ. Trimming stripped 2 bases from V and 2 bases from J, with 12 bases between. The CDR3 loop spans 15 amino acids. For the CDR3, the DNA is TGCGCCAGCAGCTTCCCTGCAGGAACCACAGATACGCAGTATTTT. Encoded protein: CASSFPAGTTDTQYF.

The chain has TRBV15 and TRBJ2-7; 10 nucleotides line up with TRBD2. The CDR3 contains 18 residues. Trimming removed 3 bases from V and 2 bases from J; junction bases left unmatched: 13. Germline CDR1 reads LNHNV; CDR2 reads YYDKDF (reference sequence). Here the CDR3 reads CATSSNQGWSGRAYEQYF. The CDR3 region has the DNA TGTGCCACCAGCAGTAATCAGGGATGGAGCGGGAGGGCCTACGAGCAGTACTTC.

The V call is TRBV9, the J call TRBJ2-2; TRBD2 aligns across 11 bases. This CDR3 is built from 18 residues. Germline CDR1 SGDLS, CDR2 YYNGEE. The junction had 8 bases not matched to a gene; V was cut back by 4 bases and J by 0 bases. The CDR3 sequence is CASSLTGTSGANTGELFF. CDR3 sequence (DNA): TGTGCCAGCAGCCTAACCGGGACTAGCGGAGCGAACACCGGGGAGCTGTTTTTT.

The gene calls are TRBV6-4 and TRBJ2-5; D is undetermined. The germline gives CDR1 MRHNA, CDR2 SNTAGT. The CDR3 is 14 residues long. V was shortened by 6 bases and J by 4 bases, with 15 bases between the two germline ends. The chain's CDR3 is CASRRNLVRETQYF. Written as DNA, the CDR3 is TGTGCCAGCAGAAGGAATCTAGTGCGAGAGACCCAGTACTTC.

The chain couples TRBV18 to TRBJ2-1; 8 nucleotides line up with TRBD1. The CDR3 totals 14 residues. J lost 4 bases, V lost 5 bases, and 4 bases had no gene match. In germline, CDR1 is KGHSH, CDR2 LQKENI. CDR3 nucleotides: TGTGCCAGCTCATTATGGACAGGGTACAATGAGCAGTTCTTC. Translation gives CASSLWTGYNEQFF.

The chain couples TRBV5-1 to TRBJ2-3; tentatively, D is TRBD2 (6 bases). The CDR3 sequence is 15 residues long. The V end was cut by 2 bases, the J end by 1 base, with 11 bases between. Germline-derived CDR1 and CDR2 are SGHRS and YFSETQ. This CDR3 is CASSFGRGGTDTQYF. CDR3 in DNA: TGCGCCAGCAGCTTTGGGCGGGGCGGCACAGATACGCAGTATTTT. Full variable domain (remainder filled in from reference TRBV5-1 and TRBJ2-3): KAGVTQTPRYLIKTRGQQVTLSCSPISGHRSVSWYQQTPGQGLQFLFEYFSETQRNKGNFPGRFSGRQFSNSRSEMNVSTLELGDSALYLCASSFGRGGTDTQYFGPGTRLTVL.